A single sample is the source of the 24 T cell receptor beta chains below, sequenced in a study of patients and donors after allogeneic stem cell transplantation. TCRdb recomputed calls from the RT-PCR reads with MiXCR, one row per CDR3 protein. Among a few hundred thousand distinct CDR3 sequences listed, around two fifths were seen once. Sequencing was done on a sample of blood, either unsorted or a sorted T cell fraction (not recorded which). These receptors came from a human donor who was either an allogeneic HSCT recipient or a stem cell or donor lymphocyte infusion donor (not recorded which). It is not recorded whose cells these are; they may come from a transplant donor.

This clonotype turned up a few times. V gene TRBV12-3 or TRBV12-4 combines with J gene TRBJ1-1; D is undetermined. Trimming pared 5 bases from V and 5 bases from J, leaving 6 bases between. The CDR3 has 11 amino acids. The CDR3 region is CASSRRTEAFF. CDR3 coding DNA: TGTGCCAGCAGTCGGCGGACTGAAGCTTTCTTT.

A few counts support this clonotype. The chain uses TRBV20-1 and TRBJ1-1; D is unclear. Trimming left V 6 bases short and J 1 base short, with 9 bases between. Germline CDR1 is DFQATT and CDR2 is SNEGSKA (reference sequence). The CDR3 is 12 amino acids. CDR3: CSAQEANTEAFF. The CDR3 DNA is TGCAGTGCCCAGGAAGCGAACACTGAAGCTTTCTTT.

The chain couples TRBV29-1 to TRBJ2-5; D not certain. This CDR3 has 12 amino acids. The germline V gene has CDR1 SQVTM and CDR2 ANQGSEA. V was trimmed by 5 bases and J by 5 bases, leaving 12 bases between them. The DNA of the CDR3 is TGCAGCGTTATAGGACGTACGGAGACCCAGTACTTC. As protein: CSVIGRTETQYF.

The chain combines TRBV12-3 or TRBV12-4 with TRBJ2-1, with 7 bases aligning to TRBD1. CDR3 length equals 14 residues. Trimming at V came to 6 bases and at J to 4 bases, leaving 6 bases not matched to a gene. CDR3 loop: CASRRGQAYNEQFF. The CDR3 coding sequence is TGTGCCAGCAGACGCGGACAGGCGTACAATGAGCAGTTCTTC.

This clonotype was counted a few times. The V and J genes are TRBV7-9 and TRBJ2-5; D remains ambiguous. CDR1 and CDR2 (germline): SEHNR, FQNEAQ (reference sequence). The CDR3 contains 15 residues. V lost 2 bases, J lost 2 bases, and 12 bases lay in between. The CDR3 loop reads CASSLNPIAQETQYF. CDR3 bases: TGTGCCAGCAGCTTAAATCCAATCGCACAAGAGACCCAGTACTTC.

The CDR3 sequence: CASSSPHGGAAKNIQYF. CDR3 DNA: TGTGCCAGCAGTTCACCTCATGGGGGTGCAGCCAAAAACATTCAGTACTTC. The gene calls are TRBV6-5 and TRBJ2-4; D is possibly TRBD1 or TRBD2 (5 bases each). The germline V gene has CDR1 MNHEY and CDR2 SVGAGI. Between the trimmed V and J ends, which lost 4 bases and 0 bases, there was a span of 16 bases. The CDR3 is 17 amino acids.

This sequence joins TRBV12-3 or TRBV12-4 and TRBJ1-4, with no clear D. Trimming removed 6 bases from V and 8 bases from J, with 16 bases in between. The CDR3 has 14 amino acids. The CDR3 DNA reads TGTGCCAGCAGCCCCACTACCACTGGGGAAAAACTGTTTTTT. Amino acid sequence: CASSPTTTGEKLFF.

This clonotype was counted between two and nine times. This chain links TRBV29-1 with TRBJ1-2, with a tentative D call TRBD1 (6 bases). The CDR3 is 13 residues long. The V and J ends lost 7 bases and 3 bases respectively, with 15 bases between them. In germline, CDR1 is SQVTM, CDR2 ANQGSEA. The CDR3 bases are TGCAGCGCCGCGGAGGGGGAATACTATGGCTACACCTTC. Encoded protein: CSAAEGEYYGYTF.

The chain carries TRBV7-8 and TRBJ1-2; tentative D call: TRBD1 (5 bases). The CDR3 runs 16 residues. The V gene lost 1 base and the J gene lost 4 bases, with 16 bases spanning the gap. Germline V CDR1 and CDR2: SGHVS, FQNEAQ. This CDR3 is CASSLESTGGGYGYTF. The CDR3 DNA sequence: TGTGCCAGCAGCTTAGAGTCAACGGGGGGTGGCTATGGCTACACCTTC.

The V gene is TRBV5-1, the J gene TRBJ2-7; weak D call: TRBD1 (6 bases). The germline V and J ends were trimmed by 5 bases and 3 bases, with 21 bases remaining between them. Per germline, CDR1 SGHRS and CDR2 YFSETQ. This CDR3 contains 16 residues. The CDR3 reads CASRPGQSAVNYEQYF. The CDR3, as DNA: TGCGCCAGCAGGCCAGGACAGTCAGCGGTTAACTACGAGCAGTACTTC. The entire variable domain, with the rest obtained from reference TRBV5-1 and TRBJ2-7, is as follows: KAGVTQTPRYLIKTRGQQVTLSCSPISGHRSVSWYQQTPGQGLQFLFEYFSETQRNKGNFPGRFSGRQFSNSRSEMNVSTLELGDSALYLCASRPGQSAVNYEQYFGPGTRLTVT.

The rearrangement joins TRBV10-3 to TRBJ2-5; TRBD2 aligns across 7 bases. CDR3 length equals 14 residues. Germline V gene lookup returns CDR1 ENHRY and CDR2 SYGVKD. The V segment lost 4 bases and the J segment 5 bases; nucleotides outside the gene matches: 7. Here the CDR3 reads CAISAGRGGETQYF. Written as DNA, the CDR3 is TGTGCCATCAGTGCCGGCCGGGGAGGGGAGACCCAGTACTTC.

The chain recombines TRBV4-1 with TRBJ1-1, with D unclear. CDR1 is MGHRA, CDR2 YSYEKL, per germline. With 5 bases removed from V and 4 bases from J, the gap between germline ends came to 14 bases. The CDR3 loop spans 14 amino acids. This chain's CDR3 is CASSTRRDSTEAFF. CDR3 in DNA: TGCGCCAGCAGCACCCGTAGAGATAGCACTGAAGCTTTCTTT.

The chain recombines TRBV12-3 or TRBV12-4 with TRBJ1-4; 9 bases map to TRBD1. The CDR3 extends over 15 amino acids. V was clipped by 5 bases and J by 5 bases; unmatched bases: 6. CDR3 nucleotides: TGTGCCAGCAGTGCCGGGACAGGGTGGAATGAAAAACTGTTTTTT. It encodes CASSAGTGWNEKLFF.

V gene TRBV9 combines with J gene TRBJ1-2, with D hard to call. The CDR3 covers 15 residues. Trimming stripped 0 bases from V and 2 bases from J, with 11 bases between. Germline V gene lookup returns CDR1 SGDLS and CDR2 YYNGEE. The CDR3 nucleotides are TGTGCCAGCAGCGTAGAGGCGGATTCCAACTATGGCTACACCTTC. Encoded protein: CASSVEADSNYGYTF.

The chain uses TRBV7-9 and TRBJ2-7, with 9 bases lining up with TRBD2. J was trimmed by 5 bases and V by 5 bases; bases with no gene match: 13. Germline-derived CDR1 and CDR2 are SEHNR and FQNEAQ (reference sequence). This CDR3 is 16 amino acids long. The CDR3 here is CASSRNLAGFSHEQYF. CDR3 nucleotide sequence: TGTGCCAGCAGCCGGAACCTAGCGGGGTTTTCCCACGAGCAGTACTTC.

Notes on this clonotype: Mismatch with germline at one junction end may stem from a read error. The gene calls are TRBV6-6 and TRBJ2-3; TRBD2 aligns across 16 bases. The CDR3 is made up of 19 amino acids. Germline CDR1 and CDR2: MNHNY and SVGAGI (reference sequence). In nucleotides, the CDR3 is TGTGCCAGCAGTTACTTGCCGGGACTAGCGGGGGGGCCGTCAGATACTCAGTATTTT. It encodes CASSYLPGLAGGPSDTQYF.

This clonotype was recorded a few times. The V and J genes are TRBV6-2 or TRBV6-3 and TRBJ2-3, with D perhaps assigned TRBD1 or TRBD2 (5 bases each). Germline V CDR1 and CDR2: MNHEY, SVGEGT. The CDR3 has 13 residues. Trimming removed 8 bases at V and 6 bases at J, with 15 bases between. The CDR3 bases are TGTGCCAGCGGGGGTCGGTTAGCGGATACGCAGTATTTT. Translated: CASGGRLADTQYF.

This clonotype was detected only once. CDR3 sequence: CSAETEATYEQYF. As DNA, the CDR3 is TGCAGTGCTGAAACAGAGGCAACCTACGAGCAGTACTTC. The J gene is TRBJ2-7, the V gene TRBV20-1; D gene ambiguous. CDR1 is DFQATT and CDR2 is SNEGSKA in the germline V gene (reference sequence). Trimming shortened V by 5 bases and J by 2 bases, and 13 bases separated the two germline ends. The CDR3 contains 13 residues.

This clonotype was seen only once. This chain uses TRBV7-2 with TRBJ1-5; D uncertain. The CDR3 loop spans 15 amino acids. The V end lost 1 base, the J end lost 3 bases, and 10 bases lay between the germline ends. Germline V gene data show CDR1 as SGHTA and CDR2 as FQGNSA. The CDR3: CASSLVGQNNQPQHF. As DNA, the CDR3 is TGTGCCAGCAGCTTAGTTGGTCAGAACAATCAGCCCCAGCATTTT.

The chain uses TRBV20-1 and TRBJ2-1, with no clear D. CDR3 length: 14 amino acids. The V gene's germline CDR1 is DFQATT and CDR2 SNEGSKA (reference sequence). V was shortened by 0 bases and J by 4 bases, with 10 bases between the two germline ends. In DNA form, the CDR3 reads TGCAGTGCTAGAGATTTTAACGGGTACAATGAGCAGTTCTTC. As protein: CSARDFNGYNEQFF.

This CDR3 reads CASSLTSLYQETQYF. CDR3 nucleotide sequence: TGTGCCAGCAGCTTGACCAGTCTATACCAAGAGACCCAGTACTTC. The chain employs TRBV5-5 and TRBJ2-5; no clear D. Between the trimmed V and J ends, which lost 1 base and 0 bases, there was a span of 10 bases. Germline CDR1 reads SGHKS; CDR2 reads YYEKEE (reference sequence). The CDR3 is 15 residues long. Together with reference TRBV5-5 and TRBJ2-5, the CDR3 gives the full variable domain: DAGVTQSPTHLIKTRGQQVTLRCSPISGHKSVSWYQQVLGQGPQFIFQYYEKEERGRGNFPDRFSARQFPNYSSELNVNALLLGDSALYLCASSLTSLYQETQYFGPGTRLLVL.

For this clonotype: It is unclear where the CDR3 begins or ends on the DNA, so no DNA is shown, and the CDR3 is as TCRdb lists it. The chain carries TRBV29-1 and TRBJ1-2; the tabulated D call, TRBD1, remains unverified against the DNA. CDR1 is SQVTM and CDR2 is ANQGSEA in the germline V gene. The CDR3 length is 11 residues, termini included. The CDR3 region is CSVGVGALFTF.

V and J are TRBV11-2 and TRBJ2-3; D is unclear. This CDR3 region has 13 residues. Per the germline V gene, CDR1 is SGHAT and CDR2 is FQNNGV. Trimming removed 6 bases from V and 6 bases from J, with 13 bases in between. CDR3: CASRPVGGDTQYF. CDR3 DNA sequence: TGTGCCAGCAGACCAGTAGGTGGGGATACGCAGTATTTT.

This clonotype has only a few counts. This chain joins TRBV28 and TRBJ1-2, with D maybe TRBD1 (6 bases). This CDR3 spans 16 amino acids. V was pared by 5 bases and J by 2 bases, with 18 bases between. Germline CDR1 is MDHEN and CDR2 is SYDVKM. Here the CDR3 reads CASSVTSRGMNYGYTF. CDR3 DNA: TGTGCCAGCAGTGTCACTTCCAGGGGAATGAACTATGGCTACACCTTC.